The 19 T cell receptor beta chains reported below all come from one sample, sequenced in a study of coeliac disease. The data were produced by immunoSEQ multiplex PCR, yet TCRdb's version contains in-frame clones alone and is incomplete. The data show roughly 7,000 clones, 63% seen once. The sequencing input was lamina propria lymphocytes from the gut. The receptors derive from a woman between 55 and 75 years old with active celiac disease.

This clone has only a few counts. The chain links TRBV2 to TRBJ1-5; D call uncertain. Germline values: CDR1 SNHLY, CDR2 FYNNEI. Trimming left V 5 bases short and J 3 bases short, with 11 bases between. The CDR3 has 14 residues. CDR3 DNA: TGTGCCAGCAGTAGGGAGACATTCAATCAGCCCCAGCATTTT. This gives the protein CASSRETFNQPQHF.

V and J are TRBV30 and TRBJ2-3; 7 bases map to TRBD1. Germline V gives CDR1 GTSNPN, CDR2 SVGIG (reference sequence). This CDR3 region has 13 residues. Trimming removed 8 bases from V and 2 bases from J; junction bases left unmatched: 7. The CDR3 here is CARDRETTDTQYF. The CDR3 DNA is TGTGCCCGGGACAGAGAGACCACAGATACGCAGTATTTT.

The V gene is TRBV15, the J gene TRBJ1-1; 7 bases are shared with TRBD1. Per the germline V gene, CDR1 is LNHNV and CDR2 is YYDKDF (reference sequence). V lost 3 bases, J lost 4 bases, and 8 bases stayed unmatched. This CDR3 region has 15 residues. The CDR3 spells CATSRRTGVGTEAFF. DNA of the CDR3: TGTGCCACCAGCAGGCGTACAGGGGTGGGCACTGAAGCTTTCTTT.

The table lists this clone with a count of one. The rearrangement links TRBV15 to TRBJ1-2; 7 nucleotides agree with TRBD1. The ends lost 5 bases at V and 8 bases at J; junction bases unmatched: 8. Germline values: CDR1 LNHNV, CDR2 YYDKDF (reference sequence). CDR3 length equals 13 residues. The CDR3 spells CATSQKTGLGYTF. The CDR3 DNA is TGTGCCACCAGCCAGAAGACAGGGCTAGGCTACACCTTC.

This chain joins TRBV6-5 and TRBJ2-1, with 9 bases identical to TRBD2. The germline CDR1 and CDR2 sequences are MNHEY and SVGAGI. This CDR3 has 14 amino acids. Trimming removed 6 bases from V and 8 bases from J; junction bases left unmatched: 8. CDR3 DNA: TGTGCCAGCAGCCTTAGCGGGGGATTACATGAGCAGTTCTTC. Translated: CASSLSGGLHEQFF.

This clone was seen a handful of times. The chain employs TRBV19 and TRBJ2-2; TRBD1 agrees at 8 bases. The trim removed 3 bases at V and 4 bases at J, leaving 7 bases unmatched. Germline V CDR1 and CDR2: LNHDA, SQIVND (reference sequence). There are 16 residues in the CDR3. The CDR3 region is CASSIWRTGSTGELFF. In nucleotides, the CDR3 is TGTGCCAGTAGTATTTGGAGGACAGGGAGCACCGGGGAGCTGTTTTTT.

A few counts support this clone. This chain links TRBV13 with TRBJ1-6; D is unresolved. V lost 4 bases, J lost 7 bases, and 5 bases lay in between. The CDR3 loop spans 12 amino acids. The V gene's germline CDR1 is PRHDT and CDR2 FYEKMQ (reference sequence). The CDR3 DNA is TGTGCCAGCAGCTCGTTCAATTCACCCCTCCACTTT. Its protein product is CASSSFNSPLHF.

This chain connects TRBV7-9 to TRBJ1-3, with 7 bases identical to TRBD1. J lost 9 bases, V lost 5 bases, and 10 bases had no gene match. From germline, CDR1 is SEHNR and CDR2 FQNEAQ (reference sequence). The CDR3 loop spans 14 amino acids. This CDR3 is CASSLTGAQGTIYF. In DNA form, the CDR3 reads TGTGCCAGCAGCCTTACAGGGGCCCAGGGCACCATATATTTT.

V gene TRBV5-4 combines with J gene TRBJ1-1; D is possibly TRBD1 (5 bases). The V gene's germline CDR1 is SGHNT and CDR2 YYREEE (reference sequence). V lost 4 bases and J lost 4, with 14 bases in between. CDR3 length: 14 amino acids. The CDR3 region has the DNA TGTGCCAGCAGCCGGGACGGGGGGAGCACTGAAGCTTTCTTT. This gives the protein CASSRDGGSTEAFF.

The table lists this clone with a few counts. The V gene is TRBV2, the J gene TRBJ1-3, with 12 bases fitting TRBD1. Per the germline V gene, CDR1 is SNHLY and CDR2 is FYNNEI. The CDR3 runs 14 residues. Trimming cost V 7 bases and J 7 bases; bases outside gene matches: 5. DNA of the CDR3: TGTGCCAGCAAAGGGACAGGGGGCGCGAACACCATATATTTT. Its translation is CASKGTGGANTIYF.

This chain uses TRBV7-9 with TRBJ1-4, with 7 bases aligning to TRBD1. The V gene end was trimmed by 4 bases and the J gene end by 14 bases; junction bases not matched to a gene: 10. The CDR3 has 13 amino acids. Germline loops: CDR1 SEHNR, CDR2 FQNEAQ (reference sequence). The CDR3 region is CASSSFETGLLFF. CDR3 coding DNA: TGTGCCAGCAGCTCCTTTGAGACAGGGCTGCTGTTTTTT.

CDR3 residues: CASTRDSKSGFF. In DNA, the CDR3 is TGTGCCAGCACTCGGGACAGTAAGTCTGGTTTCTTT. This chain uses TRBV2 with TRBJ1-1; 7 nucleotides line up with TRBD1. Germline CDR1 is SNHLY and CDR2 is FYNNEI. This CDR3 is built from 12 residues. The V segment lost 7 bases and the J segment 13 bases; nucleotides outside the gene matches: 12.

This clone was picked up one time. V is TRBV15 and J is TRBJ2-3; maybe TRBD2 (6 bases). Germline CDR1 reads LNHNV; CDR2 reads YYDKDF (reference sequence). The length of the CDR3 is 17 residues. Deletions cut 3 bases from V and 6 bases from J, with 22 bases between. CDR3 nucleotide sequence: TGTGCCACCAGCAGGACTTTGGGGGGAAACCTTTTGGATACGCAGTATTTT. The encoded protein is CATSRTLGGNLLDTQYF.

This clone showed up just once. The chain uses TRBV7-6 and TRBJ1-6, with 8 nucleotides matching TRBD1. The CDR3 extends over 16 amino acids. After removal of 1 base from V and 5 bases from J, the junction contained 4 bases not matched to a gene. Germline V CDR1 and CDR2: SGHVS, FNYEAQ. DNA for the CDR3: TGTGCCAGCAGCTTAGAACAGGGGGTCAATAATTCACCCCTCCACTTT. It translates to CASSLEQGVNNSPLHF.

V and J are TRBV29-1 and TRBJ2-3, with D unclear. Germline assignment: CDR1 SQVTM and CDR2 ANQGSEA. The ends were cut back, 0 bases at V and 9 bases at J, with 4 bases in the middle. The CDR3 spans 10 residues. The CDR3 DNA follows: TGCAGCGTTGAAGAACGGACGCAGTATTTT. Translation gives CSVEERTQYF.

This sequence joins TRBV6-5 and TRBJ2-7; D ambiguous. Trimming pared 6 bases from V and 2 bases from J, leaving 11 bases between. Germline values: CDR1 MNHEY, CDR2 SVGAGI. The CDR3 has 13 amino acids. CDR3 residues: CASRENPTYEQYF. The CDR3 nucleotides read TGTGCCAGCAGGGAGAACCCAACCTACGAGCAGTACTTC.

The J gene is TRBJ1-1, the V gene TRBV30, with D maybe TRBD1 (5 bases). The CDR3 loop spans 12 amino acids. The V gene's germline CDR1 is GTSNPN and CDR2 SVGIG (reference sequence). Trimming shortened V by 5 bases and J by 4 bases, and 11 bases separated the two germline ends. The CDR3 coding sequence is TGTGCCTGGTTACAGGATTCCACTGAAGCTTTCTTT. This codes for CAWLQDSTEAFF.

The chain combines TRBV5-1 with TRBJ2-3; 9 nucleotides match TRBD2. CDR1 and CDR2 from the germline V gene are SGHRS and YFSETQ. V trimming: 0 bases; J trimming: 4 bases; junction bases outside the gene matches: 6. There are 16 residues in the CDR3. CDR3 sequence (DNA): TGCGCCAGCAGCTTGGTCGCGGGAGGGCCCGCAGATACGCAGTATTTT. This sequence encodes CASSLVAGGPADTQYF. Variable domain in full (rest from reference TRBV5-1 and TRBJ2-3): KAGVTQTPRYLIKTRGQQVTLSCSPISGHRSVSWYQQTPGQGLQFLFEYFSETQRNKGNFPGRFSGRQFSNSRSEMNVSTLELGDSALYLCASSLVAGGPADTQYFGPGTRLTVL.

The CDR3 coding sequence is TGTGCCAGCAGCGTAGGCACTAACTACGAGCAGTACTTC. Translated: CASSVGTNYEQYF. The chain joins TRBV9 to TRBJ2-7; D is unclear. From germline, CDR1 is SGDLS and CDR2 YYNGEE. Deletions cut 0 bases from V and 3 bases from J, with 7 bases between. The CDR3 contains 13 residues. The whole variable domain, remainder taken from reference TRBV9 and TRBJ2-7, is DSGVTQTPKHLITATGQRVTLRCSPRSGDLSVYWYQQSLDQGLQFLIQYYNGEERAKGNILERFSAQQFPDLHSELNLSSLELGDSALYFCASSVGTNYEQYFGPGTRLTVT.